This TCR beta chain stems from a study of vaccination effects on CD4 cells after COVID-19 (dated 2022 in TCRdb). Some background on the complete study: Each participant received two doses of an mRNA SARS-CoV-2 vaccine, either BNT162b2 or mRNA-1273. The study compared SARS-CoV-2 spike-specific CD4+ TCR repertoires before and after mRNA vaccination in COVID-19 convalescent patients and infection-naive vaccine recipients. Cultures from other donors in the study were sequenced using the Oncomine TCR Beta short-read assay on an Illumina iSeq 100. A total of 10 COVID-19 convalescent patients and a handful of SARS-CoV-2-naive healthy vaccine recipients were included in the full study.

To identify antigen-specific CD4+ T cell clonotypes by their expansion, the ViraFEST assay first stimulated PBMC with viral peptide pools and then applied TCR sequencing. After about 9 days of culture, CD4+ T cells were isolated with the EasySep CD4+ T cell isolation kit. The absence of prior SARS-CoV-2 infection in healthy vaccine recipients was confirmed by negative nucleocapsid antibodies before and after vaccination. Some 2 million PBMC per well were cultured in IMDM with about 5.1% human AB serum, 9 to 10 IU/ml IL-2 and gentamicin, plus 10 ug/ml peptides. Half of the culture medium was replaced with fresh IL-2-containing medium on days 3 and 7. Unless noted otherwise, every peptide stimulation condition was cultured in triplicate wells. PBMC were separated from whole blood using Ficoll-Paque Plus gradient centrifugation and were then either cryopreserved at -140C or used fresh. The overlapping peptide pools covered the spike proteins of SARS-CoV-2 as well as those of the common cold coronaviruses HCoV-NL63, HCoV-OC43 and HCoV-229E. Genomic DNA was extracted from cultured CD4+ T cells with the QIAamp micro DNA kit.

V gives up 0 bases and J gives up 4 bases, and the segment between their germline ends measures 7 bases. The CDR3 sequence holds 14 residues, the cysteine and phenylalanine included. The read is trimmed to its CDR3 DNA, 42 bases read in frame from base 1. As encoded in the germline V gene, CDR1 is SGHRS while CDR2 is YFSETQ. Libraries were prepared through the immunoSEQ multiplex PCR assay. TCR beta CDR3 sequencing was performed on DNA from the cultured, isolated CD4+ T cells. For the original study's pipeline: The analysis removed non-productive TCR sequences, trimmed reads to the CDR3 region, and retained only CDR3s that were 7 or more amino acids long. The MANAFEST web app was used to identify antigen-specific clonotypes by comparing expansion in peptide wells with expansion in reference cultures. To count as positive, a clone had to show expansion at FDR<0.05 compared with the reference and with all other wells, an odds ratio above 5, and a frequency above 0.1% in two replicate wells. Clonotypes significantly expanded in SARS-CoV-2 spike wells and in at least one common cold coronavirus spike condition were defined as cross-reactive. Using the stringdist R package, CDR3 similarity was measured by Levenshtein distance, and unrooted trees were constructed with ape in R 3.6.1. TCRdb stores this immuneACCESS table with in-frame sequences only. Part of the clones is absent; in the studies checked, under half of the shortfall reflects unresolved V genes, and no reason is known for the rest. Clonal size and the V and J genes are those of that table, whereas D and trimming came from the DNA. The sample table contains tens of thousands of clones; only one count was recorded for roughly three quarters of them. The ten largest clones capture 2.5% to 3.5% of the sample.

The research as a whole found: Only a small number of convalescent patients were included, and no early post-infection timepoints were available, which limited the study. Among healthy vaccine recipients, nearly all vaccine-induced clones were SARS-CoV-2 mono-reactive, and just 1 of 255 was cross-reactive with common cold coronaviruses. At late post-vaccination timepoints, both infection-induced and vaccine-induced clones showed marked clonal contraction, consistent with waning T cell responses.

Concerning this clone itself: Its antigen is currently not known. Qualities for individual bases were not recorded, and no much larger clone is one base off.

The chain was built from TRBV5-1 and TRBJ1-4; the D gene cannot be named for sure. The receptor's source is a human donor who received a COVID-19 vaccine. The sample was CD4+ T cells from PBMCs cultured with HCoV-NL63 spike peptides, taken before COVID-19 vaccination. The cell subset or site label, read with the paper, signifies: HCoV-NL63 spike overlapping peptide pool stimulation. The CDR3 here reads CASSLDSLNEKLFF. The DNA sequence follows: TGCGCCAGCAGCTTGGACAGTCTTAATGAAAAACTGTTTTTT.